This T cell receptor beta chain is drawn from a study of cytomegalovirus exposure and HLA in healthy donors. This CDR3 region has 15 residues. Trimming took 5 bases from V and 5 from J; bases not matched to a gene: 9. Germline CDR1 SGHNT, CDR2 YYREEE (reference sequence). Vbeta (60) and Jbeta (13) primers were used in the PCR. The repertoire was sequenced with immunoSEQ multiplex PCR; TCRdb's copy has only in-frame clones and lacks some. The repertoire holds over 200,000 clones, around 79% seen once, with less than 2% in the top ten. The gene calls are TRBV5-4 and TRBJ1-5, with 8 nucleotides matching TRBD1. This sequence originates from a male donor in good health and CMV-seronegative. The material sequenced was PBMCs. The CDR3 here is CASSSDRELDQPQHF. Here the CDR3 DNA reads TGTGCCAGCAGTTCGGACAGGGAGTTAGATCAGCCCCAGCATTTT.